This T cell receptor beta chain was captured by sequencing in a study of beta chain features in type 1 diabetes. Points from the study as a whole: Type 1 diabetes patients showed a moderate but significant shortening of TCRB CDR3s in all four CD4+ subsets.

CDR1 is SGHTA, CDR2 FQGTGA, per germline. The CDR3 totals 14 residues. Trimming took off 0 bases at V and 5 bases at J, with 10 bases between the two ends. The table lists this clone with a few counts. The antigen remains unidentified. The entirety of the isolated RNA underwent reverse transcription, so expressed TCRB transcripts were sequenced. Clones were sequenced by immunoSEQ multiplex PCR, and TCRdb holds only the in-frame ones, with some missing. The table records some 150,000 clones, about 13% of them present only once. The rearrangement uses TRBV7-3 and TRBJ1-1; D might be TRBD1 (5 bases). The material sequenced was central memory CD4+ T cells from blood. This TCR was recovered from a man younger than 35 with type 1 diabetes. In DNA form, the CDR3 reads TGTGCCAGCAGCTTAACTGGGGCAGGAACTGAAGCTTTCTTT. This sequence encodes CASSLTGAGTEAFF.